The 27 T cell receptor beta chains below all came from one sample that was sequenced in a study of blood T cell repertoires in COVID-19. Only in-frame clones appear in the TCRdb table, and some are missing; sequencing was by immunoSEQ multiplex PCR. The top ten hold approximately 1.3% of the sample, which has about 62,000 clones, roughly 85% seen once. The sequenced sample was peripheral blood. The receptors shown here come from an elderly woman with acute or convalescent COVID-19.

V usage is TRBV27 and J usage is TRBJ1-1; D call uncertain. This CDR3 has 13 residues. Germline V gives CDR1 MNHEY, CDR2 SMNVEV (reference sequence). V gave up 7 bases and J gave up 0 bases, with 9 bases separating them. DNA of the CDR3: TGTGCCAGCAAAAAGCGGATGAACACTGAAGCTTTCTTT. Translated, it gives CASKKRMNTEAFF.

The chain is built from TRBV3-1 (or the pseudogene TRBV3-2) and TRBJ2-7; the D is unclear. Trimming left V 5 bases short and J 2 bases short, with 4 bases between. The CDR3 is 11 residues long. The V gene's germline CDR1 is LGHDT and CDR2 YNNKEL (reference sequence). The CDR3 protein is CASSSAYEQYF. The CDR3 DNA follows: TGTGCCAGCAGCTCTGCCTACGAGCAGTACTTC.

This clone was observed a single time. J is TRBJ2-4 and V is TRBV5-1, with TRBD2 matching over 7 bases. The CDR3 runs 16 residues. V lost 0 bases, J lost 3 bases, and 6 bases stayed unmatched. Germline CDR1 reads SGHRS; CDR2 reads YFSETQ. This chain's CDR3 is CASSLGREAGKNIQYF. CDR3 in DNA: TGCGCCAGCAGCTTGGGACGGGAGGCTGGCAAAAACATTCAGTACTTC.

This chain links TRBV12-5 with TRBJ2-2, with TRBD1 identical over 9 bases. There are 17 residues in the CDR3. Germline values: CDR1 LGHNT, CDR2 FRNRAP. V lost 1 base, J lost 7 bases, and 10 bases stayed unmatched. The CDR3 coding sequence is TGTGCTAGTGGTTTGGACCCGAGGACAGGGGTGCACGGGGAGCTGTTTTTT. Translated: CASGLDPRTGVHGELFF.

The CDR3 DNA is TGTGCCAGCAGTCTTCGGTCGGTTCCGGGCTACACCTTC. This translates into CASSLRSVPGYTF. V gene TRBV6-5 combines with J gene TRBJ1-2; D remains ambiguous. V was shortened by 5 bases and J by 8 bases, with 15 bases between the two germline ends. The CDR3 runs 13 residues. CDR1 and CDR2 from the germline V gene are MNHEY and SVGAGI.

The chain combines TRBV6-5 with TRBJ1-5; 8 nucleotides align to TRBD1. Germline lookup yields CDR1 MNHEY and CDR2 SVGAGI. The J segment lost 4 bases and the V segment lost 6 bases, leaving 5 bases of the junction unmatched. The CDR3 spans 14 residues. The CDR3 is CASSRDRWNQPQHF. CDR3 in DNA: TGTGCCAGCAGCCGGGACAGGTGGAATCAGCCCCAGCATTTT.

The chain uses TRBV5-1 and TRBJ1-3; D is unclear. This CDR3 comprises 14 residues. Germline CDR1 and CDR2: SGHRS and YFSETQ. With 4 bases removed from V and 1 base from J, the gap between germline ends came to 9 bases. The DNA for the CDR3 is TGCGCCAGCAGCAAAGCGGAGTCTGGAAACACCATATATTTT. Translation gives CASSKAESGNTIYF.

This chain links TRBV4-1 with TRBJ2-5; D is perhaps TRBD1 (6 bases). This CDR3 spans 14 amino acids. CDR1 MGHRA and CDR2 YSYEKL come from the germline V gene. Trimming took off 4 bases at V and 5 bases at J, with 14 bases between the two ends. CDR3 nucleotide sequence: TGCGCCAGCAGCCCAGGTGGACAGTGGGAGACCCAGTACTTC. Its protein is CASSPGGQWETQYF.

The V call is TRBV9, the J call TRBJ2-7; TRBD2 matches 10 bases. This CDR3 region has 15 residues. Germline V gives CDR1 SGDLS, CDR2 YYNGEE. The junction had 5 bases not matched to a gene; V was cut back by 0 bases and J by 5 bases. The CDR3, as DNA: TGTGCCAGCAGCGTAGAAGCGGGAGGGCACAACGAGCAGTACTTC. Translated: CASSVEAGGHNEQYF.

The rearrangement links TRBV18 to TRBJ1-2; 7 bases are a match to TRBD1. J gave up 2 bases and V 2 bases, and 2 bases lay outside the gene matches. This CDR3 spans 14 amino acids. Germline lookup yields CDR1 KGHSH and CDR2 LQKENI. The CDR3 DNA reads TGTGCCAGCTCACCAGACAGGGTCAACTATGGCTACACCTTC. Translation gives CASSPDRVNYGYTF.

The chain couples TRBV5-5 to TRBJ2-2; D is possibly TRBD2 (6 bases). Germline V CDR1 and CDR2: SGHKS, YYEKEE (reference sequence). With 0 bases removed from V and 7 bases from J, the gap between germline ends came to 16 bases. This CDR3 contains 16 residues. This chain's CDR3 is CASSLGFRGGIGELFF. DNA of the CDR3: TGTGCCAGCAGCTTGGGGTTCCGGGGCGGGATCGGGGAGCTGTTTTTT.

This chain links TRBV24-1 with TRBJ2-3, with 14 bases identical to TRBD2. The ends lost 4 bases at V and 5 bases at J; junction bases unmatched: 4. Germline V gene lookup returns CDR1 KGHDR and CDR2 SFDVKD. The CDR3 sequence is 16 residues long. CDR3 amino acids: CATSETSGGARDTQYF. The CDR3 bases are TGTGCCACCAGTGAGACTAGCGGGGGGGCTAGAGATACGCAGTATTTT.

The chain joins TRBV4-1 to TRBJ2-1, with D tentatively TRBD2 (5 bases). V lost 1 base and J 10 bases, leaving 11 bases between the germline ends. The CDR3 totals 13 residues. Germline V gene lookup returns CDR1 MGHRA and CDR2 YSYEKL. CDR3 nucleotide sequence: TGCGCCAGCAGCCAAGGGGAACTAGAAGAGCAGTTCTTC. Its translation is CASSQGELEEQFF.

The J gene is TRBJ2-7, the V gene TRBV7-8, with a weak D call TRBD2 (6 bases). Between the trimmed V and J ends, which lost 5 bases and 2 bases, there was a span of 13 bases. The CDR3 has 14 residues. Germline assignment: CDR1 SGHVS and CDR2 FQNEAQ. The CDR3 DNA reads TGTGCCAGCAGCGTCGGGACGGGAGCCTACGAGCAGTACTTC. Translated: CASSVGTGAYEQYF.

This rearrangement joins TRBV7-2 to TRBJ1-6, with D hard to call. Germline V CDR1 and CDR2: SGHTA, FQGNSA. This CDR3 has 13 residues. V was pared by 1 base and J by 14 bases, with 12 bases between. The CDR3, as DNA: TGTGCCAGCAGCTTAGGGGCGCAAGGAACCCTCCACTTT. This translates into CASSLGAQGTLHF.

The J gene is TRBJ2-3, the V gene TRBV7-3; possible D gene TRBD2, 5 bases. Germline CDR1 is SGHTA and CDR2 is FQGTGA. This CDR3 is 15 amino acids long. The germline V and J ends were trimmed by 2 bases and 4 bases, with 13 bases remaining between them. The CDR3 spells CASSLEVGRPDTQYF. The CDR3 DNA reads TGTGCCAGCAGCTTAGAGGTGGGGAGACCAGATACGCAGTATTTT.

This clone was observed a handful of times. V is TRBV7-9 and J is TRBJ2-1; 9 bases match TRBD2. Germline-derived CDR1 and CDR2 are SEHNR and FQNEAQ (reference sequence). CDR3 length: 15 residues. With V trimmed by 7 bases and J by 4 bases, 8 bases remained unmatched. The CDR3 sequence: CASNIAGVGYNEQFF. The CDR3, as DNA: TGTGCCAGCAACATAGCGGGAGTAGGGTACAATGAGCAGTTCTTC. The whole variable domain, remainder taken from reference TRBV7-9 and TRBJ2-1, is DTGVSQNPRHKITKRGQNVTFRCDPISEHNRLYWYRQTLGQGPEFLTYFQNEAQLEKSRLLSDRFSAERPKGSFSTLEIQRTEQGDSAMYLCASNIAGVGYNEQFFGPGTRLTVL.

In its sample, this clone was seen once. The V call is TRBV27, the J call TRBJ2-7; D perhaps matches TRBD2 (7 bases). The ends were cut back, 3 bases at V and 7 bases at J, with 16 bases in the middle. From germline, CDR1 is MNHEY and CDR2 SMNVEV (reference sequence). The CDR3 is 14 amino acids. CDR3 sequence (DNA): TGTGCCAGCAGTTTCGACGGGGGGCCCCTTGAGCAGTACTTC. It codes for CASSFDGGPLEQYF.

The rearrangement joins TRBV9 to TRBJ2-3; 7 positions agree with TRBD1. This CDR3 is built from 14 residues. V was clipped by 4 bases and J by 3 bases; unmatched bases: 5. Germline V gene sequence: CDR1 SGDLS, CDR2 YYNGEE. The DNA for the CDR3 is TGTGCCAGCAGCCCGATCAGGGGGACAGATACGCAGTATTTT. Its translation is CASSPIRGTDTQYF.

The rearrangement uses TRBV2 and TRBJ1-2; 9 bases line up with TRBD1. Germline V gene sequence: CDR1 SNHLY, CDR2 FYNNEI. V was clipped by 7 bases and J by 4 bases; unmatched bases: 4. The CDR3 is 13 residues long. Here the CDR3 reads CASTLQGAYGYTF. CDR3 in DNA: TGTGCCAGCACCTTACAGGGGGCCTATGGCTACACCTTC.

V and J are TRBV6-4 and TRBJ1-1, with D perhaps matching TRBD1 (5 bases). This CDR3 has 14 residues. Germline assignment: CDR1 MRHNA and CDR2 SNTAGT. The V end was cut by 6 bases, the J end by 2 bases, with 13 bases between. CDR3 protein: CASSTQGLNTEAFF. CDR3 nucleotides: TGTGCCAGCAGCACCCAGGGACTTAACACTGAAGCTTTCTTT.

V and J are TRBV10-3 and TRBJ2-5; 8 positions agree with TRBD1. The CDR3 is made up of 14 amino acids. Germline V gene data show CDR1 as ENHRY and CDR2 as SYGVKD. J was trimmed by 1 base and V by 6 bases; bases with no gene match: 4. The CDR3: CAIREDRAQETQYF. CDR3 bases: TGTGCCATCAGGGAGGACAGGGCCCAAGAGACCCAGTACTTC.

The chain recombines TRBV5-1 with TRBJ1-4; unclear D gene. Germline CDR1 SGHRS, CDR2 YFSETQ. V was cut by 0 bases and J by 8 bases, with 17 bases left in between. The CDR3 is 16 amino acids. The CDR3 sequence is CASSLAIIGRTEKLFF. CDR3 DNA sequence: TGCGCCAGCAGCTTGGCCATTATAGGGAGGACCGAAAAACTGTTTTTT.

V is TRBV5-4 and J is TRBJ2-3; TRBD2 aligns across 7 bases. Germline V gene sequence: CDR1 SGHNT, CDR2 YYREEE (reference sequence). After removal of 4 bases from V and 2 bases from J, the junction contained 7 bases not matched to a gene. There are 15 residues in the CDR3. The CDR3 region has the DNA TGTGCCAGCAGCCCGACCGGGACTACCACAGATACGCAGTATTTT. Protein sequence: CASSPTGTTTDTQYF.

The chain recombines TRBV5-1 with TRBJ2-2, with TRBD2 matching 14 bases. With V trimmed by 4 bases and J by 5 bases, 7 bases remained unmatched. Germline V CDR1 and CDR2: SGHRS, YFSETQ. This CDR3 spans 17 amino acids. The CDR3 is CASSPGLAGVRTGELFF. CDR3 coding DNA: TGCGCCAGCAGCCCGGGACTAGCGGGAGTCCGTACCGGGGAGCTGTTTTTT.

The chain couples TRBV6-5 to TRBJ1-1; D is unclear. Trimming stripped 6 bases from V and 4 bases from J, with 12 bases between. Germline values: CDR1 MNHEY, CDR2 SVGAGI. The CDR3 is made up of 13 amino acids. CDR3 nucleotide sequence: TGTGCCAGCAGCAAAGAGGGTGGCACTGAAGCTTTCTTT. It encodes CASSKEGGTEAFF.

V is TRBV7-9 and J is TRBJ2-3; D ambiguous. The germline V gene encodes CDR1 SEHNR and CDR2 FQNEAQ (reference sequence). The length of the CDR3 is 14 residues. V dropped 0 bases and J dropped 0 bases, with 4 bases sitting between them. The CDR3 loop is CASSLAISTDTQYF. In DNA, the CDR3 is TGTGCCAGCAGCTTAGCCATTAGCACAGATACGCAGTATTTT.